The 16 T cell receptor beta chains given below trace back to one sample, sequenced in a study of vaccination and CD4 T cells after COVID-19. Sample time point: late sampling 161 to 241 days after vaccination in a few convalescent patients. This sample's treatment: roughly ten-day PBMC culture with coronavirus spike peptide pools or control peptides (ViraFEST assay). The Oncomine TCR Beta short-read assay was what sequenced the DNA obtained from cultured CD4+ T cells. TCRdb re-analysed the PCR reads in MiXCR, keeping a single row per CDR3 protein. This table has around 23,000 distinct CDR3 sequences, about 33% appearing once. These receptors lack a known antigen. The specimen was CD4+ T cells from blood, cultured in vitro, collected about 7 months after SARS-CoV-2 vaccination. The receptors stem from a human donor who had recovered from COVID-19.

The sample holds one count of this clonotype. CDR3 nucleotide sequence: TGTGCCAGCCGACAGGGGCACGAGCAGTACTTC. It is translated as CASRQGHEQYF. The chain uses TRBV6-2 or TRBV6-3 and TRBJ2-7; 8 bases agree with TRBD1. Per germline, CDR1 MNHEY and CDR2 SVGEGT. The V segment lost 8 bases and the J segment 5 bases; nucleotides outside the gene matches: 2. The CDR3 totals 11 residues.

This chain's CDR3 is CASSPQAGNSYNEQFF. The CDR3 DNA reads as TGTGCCAGCAGCCCGCAAGCGGGAAACTCCTACAATGAGCAGTTCTTC. This chain connects TRBV11-3 to TRBJ2-1; the match to TRBD2 covers 7 bases. Germline V gene data show CDR1 as SGHNT and CDR2 as YENEEA. Losses at the gene ends were 5 bases for V and 0 bases for J; bases not matched to a gene: 7. CDR3 length equals 16 residues.

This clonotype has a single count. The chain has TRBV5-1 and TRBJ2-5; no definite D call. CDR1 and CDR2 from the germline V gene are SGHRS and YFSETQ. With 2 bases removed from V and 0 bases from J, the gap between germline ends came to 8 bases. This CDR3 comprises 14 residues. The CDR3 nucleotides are TGCGCCAGCAGCTTCCCCGAGTACCAAGAGACCCAGTACTTC. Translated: CASSFPEYQETQYF.

In DNA, the CDR3 is TGTGCCAGCAGCTCTAACAGGGGAGGTGGCTACACCTTC. It specifies CASSSNRGGGYTF. The J gene is TRBJ1-2, the V gene TRBV7-9; 7 positions agree with TRBD1. This CDR3 is built from 13 residues. Germline CDR1 reads SEHNR; CDR2 reads FQNEAQ (reference sequence). The trim removed 4 bases at V and 7 bases at J, leaving 6 bases unmatched.

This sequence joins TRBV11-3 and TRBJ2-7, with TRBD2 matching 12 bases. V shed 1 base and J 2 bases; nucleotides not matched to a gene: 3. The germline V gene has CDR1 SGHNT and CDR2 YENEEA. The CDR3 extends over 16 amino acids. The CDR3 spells CASSLGGLAGPYEQYF. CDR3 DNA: TGTGCCAGCAGCTTAGGCGGACTAGCGGGGCCCTACGAGCAGTACTTC.

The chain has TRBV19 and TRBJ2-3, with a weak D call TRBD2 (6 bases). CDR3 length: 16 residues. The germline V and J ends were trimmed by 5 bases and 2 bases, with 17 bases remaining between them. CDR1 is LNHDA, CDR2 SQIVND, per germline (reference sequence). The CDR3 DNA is TGTGCCAGTAGTCAATCTAGCGCCCGCCCCACAGATACGCAGTATTTT. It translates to CASSQSSARPTDTQYF.

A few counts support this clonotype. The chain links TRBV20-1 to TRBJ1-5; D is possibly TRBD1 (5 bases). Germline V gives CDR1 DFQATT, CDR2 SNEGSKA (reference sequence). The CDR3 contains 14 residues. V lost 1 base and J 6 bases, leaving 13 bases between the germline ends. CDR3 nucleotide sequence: TGCAGTGCTAGAGTATCAGGGTCGGGTCAGCCCCAGCATTTT. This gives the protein CSARVSGSGQPQHF.

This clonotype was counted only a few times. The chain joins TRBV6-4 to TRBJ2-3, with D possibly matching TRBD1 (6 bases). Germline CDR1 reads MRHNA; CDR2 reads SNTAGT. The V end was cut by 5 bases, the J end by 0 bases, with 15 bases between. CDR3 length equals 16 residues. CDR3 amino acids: CASSLIVTGSTDTQYF. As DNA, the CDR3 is TGTGCCAGCAGTCTGATCGTTACAGGGAGCACAGATACGCAGTATTTT.

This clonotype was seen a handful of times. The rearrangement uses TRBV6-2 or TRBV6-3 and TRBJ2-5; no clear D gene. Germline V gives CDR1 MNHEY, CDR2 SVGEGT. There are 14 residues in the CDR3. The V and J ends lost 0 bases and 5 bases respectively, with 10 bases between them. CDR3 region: CASSYSRPEETQYF. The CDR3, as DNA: TGTGCCAGCAGTTACTCTCGACCGGAGGAGACCCAGTACTTC.

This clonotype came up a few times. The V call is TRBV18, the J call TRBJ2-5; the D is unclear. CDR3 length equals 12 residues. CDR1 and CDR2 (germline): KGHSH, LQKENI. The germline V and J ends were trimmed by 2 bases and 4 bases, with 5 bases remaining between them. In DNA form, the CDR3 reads TGTGCCAGCTCACCAGGGGTAGAGACCCAGTACTTC. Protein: CASSPGVETQYF.

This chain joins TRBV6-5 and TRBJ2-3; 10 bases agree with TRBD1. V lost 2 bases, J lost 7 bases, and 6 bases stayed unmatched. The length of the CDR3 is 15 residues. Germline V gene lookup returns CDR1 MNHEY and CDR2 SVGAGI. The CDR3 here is CASSYRDRGLHTQYF. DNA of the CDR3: TGTGCCAGCAGTTACCGGGACAGGGGCCTTCATACGCAGTATTTT.

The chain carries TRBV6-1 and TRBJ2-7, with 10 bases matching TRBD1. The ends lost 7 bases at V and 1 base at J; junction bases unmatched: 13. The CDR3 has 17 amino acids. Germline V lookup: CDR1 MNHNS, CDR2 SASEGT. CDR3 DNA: TGTGCCAGCACCGAATATTCGGGACAGGGGTTTTCCTACGAGCAGTACTTC. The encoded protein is CASTEYSGQGFSYEQYF.

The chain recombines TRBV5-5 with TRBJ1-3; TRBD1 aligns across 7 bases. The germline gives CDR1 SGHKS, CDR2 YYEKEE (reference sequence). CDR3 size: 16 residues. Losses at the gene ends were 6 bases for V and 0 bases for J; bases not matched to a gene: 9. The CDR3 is CASTRGQPSSGNTIYF. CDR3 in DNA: TGTGCCAGCACCCGGGGACAGCCGAGCTCTGGAAACACCATATATTTT.

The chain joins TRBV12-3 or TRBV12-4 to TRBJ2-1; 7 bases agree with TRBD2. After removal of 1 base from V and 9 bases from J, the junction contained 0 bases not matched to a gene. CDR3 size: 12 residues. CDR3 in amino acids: CASSLGEGEQFF. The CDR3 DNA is TGTGCCAGCAGTTTAGGGGAGGGTGAGCAGTTCTTC.

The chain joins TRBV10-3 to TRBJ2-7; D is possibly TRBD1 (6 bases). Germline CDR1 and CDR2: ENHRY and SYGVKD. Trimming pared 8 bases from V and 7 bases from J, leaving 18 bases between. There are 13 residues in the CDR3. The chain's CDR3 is CAIARDIGREQYF. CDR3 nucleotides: TGTGCCATCGCTCGGGACATCGGTAGGGAGCAGTACTTC.

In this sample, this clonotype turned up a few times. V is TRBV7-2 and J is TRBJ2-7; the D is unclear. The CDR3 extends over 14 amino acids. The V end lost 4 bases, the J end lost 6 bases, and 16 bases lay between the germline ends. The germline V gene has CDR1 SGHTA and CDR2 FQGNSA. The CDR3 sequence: CASSWTTSSREQYF. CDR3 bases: TGTGCCAGCAGCTGGACGACGTCGTCCCGCGAGCAGTACTTC.